The source of this T cell receptor (beta chain) is a study of T cells after yellow fever vaccination. The ends were cut back, 6 bases at V and 2 bases at J, with 14 bases in the middle. The CDR3 totals 15 residues. Per germline, CDR1 MNHEY and CDR2 SMNVEV (reference sequence). This clonotype came up many times. One entry per CDR3 protein results from TCRdb running MiXCR on the 5' RACE reads. Of some 150,000 distinct CDR3 sequences in the sample, about 11% were seen once. Sequenced material: CD8+ T cells sorted from PBMCs, taken 15 days after the yellow fever booster vaccination. The chain employs TRBV27 and TRBJ2-1, with a weak D call TRBD2 (6 bases). This clonotype originated in a man aged 18 to 29 who received the YFV17D yellow fever vaccine. In nucleotides, the CDR3 is TGTGCCAGCAGCTACGCTAGCGTCCCCTACAATGAGCAGTTCTTC. As protein: CASSYASVPYNEQFF.